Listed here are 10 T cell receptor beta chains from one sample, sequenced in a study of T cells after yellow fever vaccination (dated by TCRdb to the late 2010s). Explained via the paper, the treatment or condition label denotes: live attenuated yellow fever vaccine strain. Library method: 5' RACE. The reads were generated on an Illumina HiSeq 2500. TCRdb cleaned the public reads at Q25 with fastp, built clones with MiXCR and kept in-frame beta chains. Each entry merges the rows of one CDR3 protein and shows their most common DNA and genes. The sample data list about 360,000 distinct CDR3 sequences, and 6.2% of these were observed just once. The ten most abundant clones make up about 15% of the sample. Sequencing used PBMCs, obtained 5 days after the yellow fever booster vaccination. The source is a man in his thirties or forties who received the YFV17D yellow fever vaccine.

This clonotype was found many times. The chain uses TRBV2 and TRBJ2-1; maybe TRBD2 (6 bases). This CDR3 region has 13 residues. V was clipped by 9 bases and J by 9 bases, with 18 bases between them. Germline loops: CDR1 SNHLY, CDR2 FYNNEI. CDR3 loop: CASGRGRFGEQFF. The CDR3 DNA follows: TGTGCCAGTGGGCGGGGTAGGTTCGGTGAGCAGTTCTTC.

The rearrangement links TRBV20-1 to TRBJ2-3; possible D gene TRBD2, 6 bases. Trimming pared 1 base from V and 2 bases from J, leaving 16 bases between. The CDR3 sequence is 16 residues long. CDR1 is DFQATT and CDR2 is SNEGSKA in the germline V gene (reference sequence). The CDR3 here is CSARGGKGGTTDTQYF. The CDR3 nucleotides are TGCAGTGCTAGAGGGGGGAAGGGCGGGACCACAGATACGCAGTATTTT.

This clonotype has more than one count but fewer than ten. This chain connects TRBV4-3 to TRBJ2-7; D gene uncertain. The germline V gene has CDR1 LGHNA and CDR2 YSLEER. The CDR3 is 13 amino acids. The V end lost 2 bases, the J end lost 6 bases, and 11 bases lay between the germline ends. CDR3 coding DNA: TGCGCCAGCAGCCAAAGCGTAGTCGCCGAGCAGTACTTC. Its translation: CASSQSVVAEQYF.

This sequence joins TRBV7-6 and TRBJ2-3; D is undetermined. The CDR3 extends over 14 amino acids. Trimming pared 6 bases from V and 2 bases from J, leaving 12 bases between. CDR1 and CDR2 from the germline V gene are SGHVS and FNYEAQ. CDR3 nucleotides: TGTGCCAGCAGTCCGAATCGGGTCACAGATACGCAGTATTTT. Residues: CASSPNRVTDTQYF.

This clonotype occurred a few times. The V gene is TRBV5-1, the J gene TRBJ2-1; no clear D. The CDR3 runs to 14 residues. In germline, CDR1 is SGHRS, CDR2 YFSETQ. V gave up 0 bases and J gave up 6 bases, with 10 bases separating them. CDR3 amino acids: CASSLALDSNEQFF. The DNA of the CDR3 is TGCGCCAGCAGCTTGGCTTTAGATAGCAATGAGCAGTTCTTC.

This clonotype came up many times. This CDR3 is CASSPAQGQHTGELFF. The CDR3 nucleotides are TGTGCCAGCAGCCCCGCCCAGGGGCAACACACCGGGGAGCTGTTTTTT. The chain links TRBV7-2 to TRBJ2-2; perhaps TRBD1 as D (6 bases). The CDR3 length is 16 residues. V was cut by 5 bases and J by 3 bases, with 16 bases left in between. Germline V gives CDR1 SGHTA, CDR2 FQGNSA.

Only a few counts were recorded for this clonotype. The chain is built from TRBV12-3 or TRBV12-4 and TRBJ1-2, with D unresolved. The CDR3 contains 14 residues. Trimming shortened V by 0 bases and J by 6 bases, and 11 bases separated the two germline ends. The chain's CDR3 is CASSLAQLVHGYTF. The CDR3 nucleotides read TGTGCCAGCAGTTTAGCGCAATTGGTGCATGGCTACACCTTC.

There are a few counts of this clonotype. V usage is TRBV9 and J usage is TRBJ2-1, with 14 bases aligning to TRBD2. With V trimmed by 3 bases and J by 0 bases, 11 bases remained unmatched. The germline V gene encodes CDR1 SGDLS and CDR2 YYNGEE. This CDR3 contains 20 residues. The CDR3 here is CASSARTGTSGGSSYNEQFF. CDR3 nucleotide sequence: TGTGCCAGCAGCGCCAGGACCGGGACTAGCGGGGGAAGCTCCTACAATGAGCAGTTCTTC.

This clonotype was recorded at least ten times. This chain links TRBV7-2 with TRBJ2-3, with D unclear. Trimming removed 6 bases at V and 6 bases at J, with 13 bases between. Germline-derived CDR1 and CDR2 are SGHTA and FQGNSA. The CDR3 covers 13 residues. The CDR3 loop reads CASRLPPADTQYF. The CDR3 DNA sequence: TGTGCCAGCAGACTTCCCCCGGCGGATACGCAGTATTTT. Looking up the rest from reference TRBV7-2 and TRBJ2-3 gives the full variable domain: GAGVSQSPSNKVTEKGKDVELRCDPISGHTALYWYRQSLGQGLEFLIYFQGNSAPDKSGLPSDRFSAERTGGSVSTLTIQRTQQEDSAVYLCASRLPPADTQYFGPGTRLTVL.

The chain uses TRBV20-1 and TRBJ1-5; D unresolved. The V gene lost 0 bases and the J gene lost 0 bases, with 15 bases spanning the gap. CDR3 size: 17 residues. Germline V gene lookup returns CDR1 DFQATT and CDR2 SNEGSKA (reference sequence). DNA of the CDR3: TGCAGTGCTAGAGATTTAGCCCGGGATTATAGCAATCAGCCCCAGCATTTT. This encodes CSARDLARDYSNQPQHF.